The 8 T cell receptor beta chains below all came from one sample that was sequenced in a study of cytomegalovirus exposure and HLA in healthy donors. Sequencing was performed with immunoSEQ multiplex PCR; in TCRdb, only in-frame clones are kept and a portion is missing. Of 150,000 to 200,000 clones listed, more than 70% are singletons. The sample comprised PBMCs. The receptors were gathered from a woman aged 18 to 35 in good health and CMV-seronegative.

V is TRBV18 and J is TRBJ2-2; 8 bases fit TRBD1. The CDR3 spans 16 residues. The J segment lost 0 bases and the V segment lost 4 bases, leaving 4 bases of the junction unmatched. From germline, CDR1 is KGHSH and CDR2 LQKENI. The CDR3 DNA reads as TGTGCCAGCTCACAACAGGGGGGCGCGAACACCGGGGAGCTGTTTTTT. The encoded protein is CASSQQGGANTGELFF.

V gene TRBV7-2 combines with J gene TRBJ2-7; D is perhaps TRBD2 (5 bases). The CDR3 is 11 residues long. The V gene's germline CDR1 is SGHTA and CDR2 FQGNSA. V lost 5 bases and J lost 7, with 9 bases in between. The CDR3 DNA reads as TGTGCCAGCAGCGAGAGGAGGGAGCAGTACTTC. This codes for CASSERREQYF.

In this sample, this clone turned up once. V and J are TRBV4-1 and TRBJ2-3; D may be TRBD2 (5 bases). Germline CDR1 reads MGHRA; CDR2 reads YSYEKL. V shed 4 bases and J shed 2 bases, with 13 bases lying between them. The CDR3 totals 15 residues. CDR3 in amino acids: CASSRVGVATDTQYF. The CDR3 DNA follows: TGCGCCAGCAGCCGCGTCGGGGTGGCCACAGATACGCAGTATTTT.

The chain has TRBV29-1 and TRBJ2-1; D gene ambiguous. Between the trimmed V and J ends, which lost 6 bases and 4 bases, there was a span of 4 bases. CDR1 and CDR2 (germline): SQVTM, ANQGSEA. The CDR3 extends over 10 amino acids. CDR3 DNA: TGCAGCGTACAATACAATGAGCAGTTCTTC. Translating it yields CSVQYNEQFF.

The gene calls are TRBV6-5 and TRBJ2-1; TRBD1 is a possible D gene (5 bases). The CDR3 consists of 15 residues. The germline gives CDR1 MNHEY, CDR2 SVGAGI. Trimming removed 0 bases at V and 4 bases at J, with 10 bases between. CDR3 residues: CASSYSGLSYNEQFF. In DNA form, the CDR3 reads TGTGCCAGCAGTTACTCGGGGCTTAGTTACAATGAGCAGTTCTTC.

V is TRBV5-6 and J is TRBJ2-3; 11 nucleotides match TRBD2. CDR3 length: 17 residues. Per the germline V gene, CDR1 is SGHDT and CDR2 is YYEEEE. With V trimmed by 3 bases and J by 4 bases, 10 bases remained unmatched. CDR3: CASSSKRLAGRADTQYF. CDR3 sequence (DNA): TGTGCCAGCAGCTCTAAACGACTAGCGGGGAGGGCAGATACGCAGTATTTT.

V gene TRBV5-1 combines with J gene TRBJ2-3; D is uncertain. Germline V gives CDR1 SGHRS, CDR2 YFSETQ. V was cut by 0 bases and J by 3 bases, with 8 bases left in between. The CDR3 spans 14 residues. CDR3 DNA: TGCGCCAGCAGCTTGGGAACAGAGACAGATACGCAGTATTTT. Protein sequence: CASSLGTETDTQYF.

V gene TRBV4-2 combines with J gene TRBJ2-3, with 9 bases lining up with TRBD1. The CDR3 covers 18 residues. Trimming cost V 4 bases and J 2 bases; bases outside gene matches: 13. Germline CDR1 LGHNA, CDR2 YNFKEQ. CDR3 bases: TGTGCCAGCAGCCTAGGACCCAGGACAGGGGTGTCCACAGATACGCAGTATTTT. It yields the protein CASSLGPRTGVSTDTQYF.